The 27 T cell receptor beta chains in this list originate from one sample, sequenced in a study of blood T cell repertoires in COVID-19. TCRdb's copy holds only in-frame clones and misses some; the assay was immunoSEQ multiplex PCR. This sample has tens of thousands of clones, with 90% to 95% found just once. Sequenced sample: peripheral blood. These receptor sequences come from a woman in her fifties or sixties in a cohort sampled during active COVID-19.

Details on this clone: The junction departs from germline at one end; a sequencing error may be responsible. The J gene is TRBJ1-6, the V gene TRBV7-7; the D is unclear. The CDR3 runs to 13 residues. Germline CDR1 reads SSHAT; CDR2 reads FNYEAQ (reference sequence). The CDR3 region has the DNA TGTGCTAGCAGCTTAGTTTCGGATTCACCCCTCCACTTT. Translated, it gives CASSLVSDSPLHF.

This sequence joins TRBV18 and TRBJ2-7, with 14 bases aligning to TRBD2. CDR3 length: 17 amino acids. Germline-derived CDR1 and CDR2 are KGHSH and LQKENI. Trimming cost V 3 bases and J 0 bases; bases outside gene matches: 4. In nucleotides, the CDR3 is TGTGCCAGCTCACCCCGACTAGCGGGAGGGTCCTCCTACGAGCAGTACTTC. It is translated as CASSPRLAGGSSYEQYF.

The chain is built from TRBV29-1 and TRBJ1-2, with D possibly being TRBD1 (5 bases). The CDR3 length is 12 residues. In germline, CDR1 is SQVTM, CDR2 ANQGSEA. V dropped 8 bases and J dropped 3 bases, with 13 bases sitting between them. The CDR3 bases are TGCAGCTTCGCGGGGGGGGACTATGGCTACACCTTC. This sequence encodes CSFAGGDYGYTF.

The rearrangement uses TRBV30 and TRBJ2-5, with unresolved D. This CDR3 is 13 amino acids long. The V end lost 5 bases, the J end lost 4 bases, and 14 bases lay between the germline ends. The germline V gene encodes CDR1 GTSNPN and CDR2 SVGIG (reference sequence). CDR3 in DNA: TGTGCCTGGGGCCCGCAGGCAGTAGAGACCCAGTACTTC. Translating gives CAWGPQAVETQYF.

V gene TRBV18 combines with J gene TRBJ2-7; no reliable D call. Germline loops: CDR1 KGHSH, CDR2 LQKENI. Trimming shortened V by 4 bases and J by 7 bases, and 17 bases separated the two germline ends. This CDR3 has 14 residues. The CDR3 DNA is TGTGCCAGCTCACACGAGGTTTTAGCCGGGGAGCAGTACTTC. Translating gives CASSHEVLAGEQYF.

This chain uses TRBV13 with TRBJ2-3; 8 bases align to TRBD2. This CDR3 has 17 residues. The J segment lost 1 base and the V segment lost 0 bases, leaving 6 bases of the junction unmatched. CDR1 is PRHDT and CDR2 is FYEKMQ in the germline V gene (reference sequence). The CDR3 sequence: CASSLGGLALGTDTQYF. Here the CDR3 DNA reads TGTGCCAGCAGCTTAGGCGGACTAGCACTAGGCACAGATACGCAGTATTTT. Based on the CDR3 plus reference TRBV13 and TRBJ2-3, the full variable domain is AAGVIQSPRHLIKEKRETATLKCYPIPRHDTVYWYQQGPGQDPQFLISFYEKMQSDKGSIPDRFSAQQFSDYHSELNMSSLELGDSALYFCASSLGGLALGTDTQYFGPGTRLTVL.

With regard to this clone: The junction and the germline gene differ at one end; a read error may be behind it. The CDR3 nucleotides are TGTGCCAGCAGTTACTTAGGGACAGAGCCACTTTTC. This gives the protein CASSYLGTEPLF. The rearrangement links TRBV6-6 to TRBJ1-2; 7 positions agree with TRBD1. The CDR3 sequence is 12 residues long. Per the germline V gene, CDR1 is MNHNY and CDR2 is SVGAGI (reference sequence).

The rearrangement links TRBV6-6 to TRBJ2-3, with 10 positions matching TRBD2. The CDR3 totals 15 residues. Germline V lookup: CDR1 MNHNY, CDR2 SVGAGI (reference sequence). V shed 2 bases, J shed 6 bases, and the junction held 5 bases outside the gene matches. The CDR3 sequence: CASSYDPGLADTQYF. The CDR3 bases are TGTGCCAGCAGTTACGACCCGGGACTAGCGGATACGCAGTATTTT.

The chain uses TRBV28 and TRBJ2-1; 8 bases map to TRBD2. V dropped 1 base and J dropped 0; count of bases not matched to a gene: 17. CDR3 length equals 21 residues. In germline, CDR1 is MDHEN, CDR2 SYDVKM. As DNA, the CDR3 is TGTGCCAGCAGTTTATACCCCGGAGCGGGAGCCCAGCCAAGCTCCTACAATGAGCAGTTCTTC. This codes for CASSLYPGAGAQPSSYNEQFF. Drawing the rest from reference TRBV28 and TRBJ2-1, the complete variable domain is DVKVTQSSRYLVKRTGEKVFLECVQDMDHENMFWYRQDPGLGLRLIYFSYDVKMKEKGDIPEGYSVSREKKERFSLILESASTNQTSMYLCASSLYPGAGAQPSSYNEQFFGPGTRLTVL.

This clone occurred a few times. CDR3 residues: CASSQEWKGVDTEAFF. The CDR3 DNA follows: TGTGCCAGCAGCCAAGAATGGAAGGGAGTCGACACTGAAGCTTTCTTT. This chain joins TRBV3-1 (or the pseudogene TRBV3-2) and TRBJ1-1; D unresolved. Germline V gives CDR1 LGHDT, CDR2 YNNKEL (reference sequence). With 0 bases removed from V and 3 bases from J, the gap between germline ends came to 14 bases. The CDR3 totals 16 residues.

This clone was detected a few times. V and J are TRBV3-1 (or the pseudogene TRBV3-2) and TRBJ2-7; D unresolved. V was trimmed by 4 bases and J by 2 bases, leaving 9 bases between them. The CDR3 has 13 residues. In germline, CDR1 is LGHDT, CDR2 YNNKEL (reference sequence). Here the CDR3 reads CASSLRSTYEQYF. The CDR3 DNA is TGTGCCAGCAGCCTCCGGTCAACCTACGAGCAGTACTTC.

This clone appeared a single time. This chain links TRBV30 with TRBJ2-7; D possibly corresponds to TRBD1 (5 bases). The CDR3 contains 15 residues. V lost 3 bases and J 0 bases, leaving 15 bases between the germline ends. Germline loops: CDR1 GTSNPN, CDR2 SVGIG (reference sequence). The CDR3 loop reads CAWRPPGASSYEQYF. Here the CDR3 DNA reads TGTGCCTGGAGGCCCCCTGGGGCTAGCTCCTACGAGCAGTACTTC.

The CDR3 is CASSLRQGGGNEQFF. CDR3 sequence (DNA): TGTGCCAGCAGTTTACGGCAGGGAGGGGGAAATGAGCAGTTCTTC. The genes are TRBV27 and TRBJ2-1; D is perhaps TRBD2 (7 bases). The CDR3 has 15 residues. V was clipped by 2 bases and J by 7 bases, with 15 bases between them. The germline V gene encodes CDR1 MNHEY and CDR2 SMNVEV (reference sequence).

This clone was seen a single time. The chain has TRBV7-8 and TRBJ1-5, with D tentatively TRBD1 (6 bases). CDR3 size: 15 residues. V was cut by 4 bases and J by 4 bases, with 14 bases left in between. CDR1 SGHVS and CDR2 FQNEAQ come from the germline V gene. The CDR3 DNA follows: TGTGCCAGCAGCTGGACAGCGCATGAAAATCAGCCCCAGCATTTT. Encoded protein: CASSWTAHENQPQHF.

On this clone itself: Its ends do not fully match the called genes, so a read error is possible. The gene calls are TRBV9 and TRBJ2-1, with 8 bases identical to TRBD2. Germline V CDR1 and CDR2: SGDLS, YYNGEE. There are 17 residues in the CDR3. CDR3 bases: TGTGCCAGCAGCCCTCCGTTTAGCGGGACATCCTTCAATGAGCAGTTCTTC. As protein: CASSPPFSGTSFNEQFF.

This CDR3 reads CASSTPTGAYNEQFF. The CDR3 coding sequence is TGTGCCAGTAGTACTCCGACAGGGGCTTACAATGAGCAGTTCTTC. This chain links TRBV19 with TRBJ2-1, with 8 bases that match TRBD1. Germline CDR1 is LNHDA and CDR2 is SQIVND (reference sequence). The CDR3 has 15 residues. Trimming cost V 4 bases and J 4 bases; bases outside gene matches: 6.

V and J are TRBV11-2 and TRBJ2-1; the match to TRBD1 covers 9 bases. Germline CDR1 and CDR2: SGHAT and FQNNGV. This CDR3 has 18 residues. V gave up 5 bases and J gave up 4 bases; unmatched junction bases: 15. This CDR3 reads CASSQLHGGTGQYNEQFF. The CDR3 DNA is TGTGCCAGCAGCCAGCTTCACGGGGGGACAGGGCAGTACAATGAGCAGTTCTTC.

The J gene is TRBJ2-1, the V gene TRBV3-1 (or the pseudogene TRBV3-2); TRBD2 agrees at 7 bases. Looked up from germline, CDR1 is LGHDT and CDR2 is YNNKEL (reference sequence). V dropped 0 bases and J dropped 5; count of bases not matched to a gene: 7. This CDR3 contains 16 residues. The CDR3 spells CASSQDHSGAHNEQFF. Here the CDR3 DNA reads TGTGCCAGCAGCCAAGATCACAGCGGGGCCCACAATGAGCAGTTCTTC.

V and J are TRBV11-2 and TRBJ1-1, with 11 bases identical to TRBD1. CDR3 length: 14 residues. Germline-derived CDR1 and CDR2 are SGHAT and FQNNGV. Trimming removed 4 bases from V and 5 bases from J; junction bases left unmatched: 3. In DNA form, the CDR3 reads TGTGCCAGCAGCTCGGACAGGGGGCGGACTGAAGCTTTCTTT. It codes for CASSSDRGRTEAFF.

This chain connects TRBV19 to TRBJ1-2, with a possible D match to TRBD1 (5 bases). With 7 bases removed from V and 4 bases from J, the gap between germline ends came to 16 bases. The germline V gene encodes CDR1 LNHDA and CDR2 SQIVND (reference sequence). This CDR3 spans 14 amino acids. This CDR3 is CASTKGNGAYGYTF. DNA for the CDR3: TGTGCCAGTACCAAGGGGAACGGTGCCTATGGCTACACCTTC.

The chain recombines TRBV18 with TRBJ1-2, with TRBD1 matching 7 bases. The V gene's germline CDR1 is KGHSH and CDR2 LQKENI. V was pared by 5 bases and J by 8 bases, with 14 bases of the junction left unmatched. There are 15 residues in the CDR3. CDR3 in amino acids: CASSFGQEVAVGYTF. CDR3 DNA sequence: TGTGCCAGCTCATTTGGACAGGAAGTGGCCGTGGGCTACACCTTC. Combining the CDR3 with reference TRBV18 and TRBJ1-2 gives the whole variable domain NAGVMQNPRHLVRRRGQEARLRCSPMKGHSHVYWYRQLPEEGLKFMVYLQKENIIDESGMPKERFSAEFPKEGPSILRIQQVVRGDSAAYFCASSFGQEVAVGYTFGSGTRLTVV.

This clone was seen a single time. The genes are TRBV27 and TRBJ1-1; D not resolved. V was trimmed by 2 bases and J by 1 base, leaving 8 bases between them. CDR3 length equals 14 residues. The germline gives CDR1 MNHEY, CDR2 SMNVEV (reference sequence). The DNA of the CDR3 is TGTGCCAGCAGTTTAATCCCAGGGAACACTGAAGCTTTCTTT. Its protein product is CASSLIPGNTEAFF.

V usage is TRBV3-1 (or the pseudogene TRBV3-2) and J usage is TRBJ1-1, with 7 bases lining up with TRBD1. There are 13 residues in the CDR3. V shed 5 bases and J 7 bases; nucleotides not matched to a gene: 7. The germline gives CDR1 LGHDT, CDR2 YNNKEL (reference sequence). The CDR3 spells CASSSRTGYEAFF. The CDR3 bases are TGTGCCAGCAGCAGCCGGACAGGCTATGAAGCTTTCTTT.

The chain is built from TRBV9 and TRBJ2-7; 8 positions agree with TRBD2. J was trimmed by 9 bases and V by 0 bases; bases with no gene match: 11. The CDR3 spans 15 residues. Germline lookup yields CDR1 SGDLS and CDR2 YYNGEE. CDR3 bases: TGTGCCAGCAGCGTAGACGGGAGGGCCTGGCGCGGGCAGTACTTC. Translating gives CASSVDGRAWRGQYF. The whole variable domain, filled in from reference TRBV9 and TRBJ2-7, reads DSGVTQTPKHLITATGQRVTLRCSPRSGDLSVYWYQQSLDQGLQFLIQYYNGEERAKGNILERFSAQQFPDLHSELNLSSLELGDSALYFCASSVDGRAWRGQYFGPGTRLTVT.

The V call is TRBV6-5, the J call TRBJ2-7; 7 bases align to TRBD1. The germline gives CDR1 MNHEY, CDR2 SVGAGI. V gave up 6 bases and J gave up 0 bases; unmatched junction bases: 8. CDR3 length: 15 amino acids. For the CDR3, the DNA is TGTGCCAGCAGCCTTGGACAGGTCAGCTCCTACGAGCAGTACTTC. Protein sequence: CASSLGQVSSYEQYF.

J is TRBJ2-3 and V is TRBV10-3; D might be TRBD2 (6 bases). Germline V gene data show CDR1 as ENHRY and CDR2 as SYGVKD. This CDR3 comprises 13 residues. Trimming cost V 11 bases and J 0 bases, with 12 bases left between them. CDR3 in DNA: TGTGCCGCGTCGGAGGGAAGCACAGATACGCAGTATTTT. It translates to CAASEGSTDTQYF.

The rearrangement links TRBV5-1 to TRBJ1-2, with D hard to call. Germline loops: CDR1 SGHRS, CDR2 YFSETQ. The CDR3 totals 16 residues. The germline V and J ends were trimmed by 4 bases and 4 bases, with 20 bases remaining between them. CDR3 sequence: CASSPQSHAGSYGYTF. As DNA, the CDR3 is TGCGCCAGCAGCCCCCAGTCCCACGCGGGTAGCTATGGCTACACCTTC.